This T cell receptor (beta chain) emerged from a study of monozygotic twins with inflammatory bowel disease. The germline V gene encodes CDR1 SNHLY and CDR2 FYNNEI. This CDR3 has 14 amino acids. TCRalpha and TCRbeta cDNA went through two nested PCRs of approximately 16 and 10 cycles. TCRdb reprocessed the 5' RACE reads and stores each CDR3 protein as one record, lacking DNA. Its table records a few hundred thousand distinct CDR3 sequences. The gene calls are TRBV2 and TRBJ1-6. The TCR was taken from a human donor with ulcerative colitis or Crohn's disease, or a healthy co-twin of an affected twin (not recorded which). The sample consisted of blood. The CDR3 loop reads CASSGVLTGSPLHF.